Following are 12 T cell receptor beta chains from one sample sequenced in a study of blood T cell repertoires in COVID-19. Measured with immunoSEQ multiplex PCR; TCRdb has only the in-frame clones, and not every one. The table includes some 250,000 clones, around 89% detected once. Material for sequencing was PBMCs or T cells enriched from blood (not recorded which). The receptors derive from a man aged 40-49 years who had recovered from COVID-19.

The J gene is TRBJ1-1, the V gene TRBV5-8; D is possibly TRBD1 (5 bases). This CDR3 spans 14 amino acids. The V gene's germline CDR1 is SGHTS and CDR2 YDEGEE. The ends were cut back, 4 bases at V and 6 bases at J, with 16 bases in the middle. The CDR3 protein is CASSTGTLSPEAFF. The CDR3 DNA follows: TGTGCCAGCAGCACCGGGACTCTGTCCCCTGAAGCTTTCTTT.

This clone was picked up one time. The J gene is TRBJ2-1, the V gene TRBV5-4; 7 positions agree with TRBD1. There are 13 residues in the CDR3. V dropped 4 bases and J dropped 15; count of bases not matched to a gene: 13. Germline CDR1 SGHNT, CDR2 YYREEE (reference sequence). The CDR3 DNA follows: TGTGCCAGCAGCCGATTAAGGGGGCGTGAGTCGTTCTTC. This sequence encodes CASSRLRGRESFF.

This CDR3 is CASSPSGTGNGQYF. Written as DNA, the CDR3 is TGTGCCAGCAGCCCATCCGGGACAGGGAATGGGCAGTACTTC. The chain is built from TRBV14 and TRBJ2-7, with TRBD1 matching over 9 bases. Germline CDR1 SGHDN, CDR2 FVKESK. The CDR3 has 14 amino acids. V trimming: 4 bases; J trimming: 9 bases; junction bases outside the gene matches: 10.

The chain is built from TRBV2 and TRBJ1-2, with D hard to call. Between the trimmed V and J ends, which lost 10 bases and 2 bases, there was a span of 20 bases. The CDR3 is made up of 15 amino acids. Germline V gene lookup returns CDR1 SNHLY and CDR2 FYNNEI. The CDR3 DNA sequence: TGTGCCAATTTGCTCGACGTCGCAGCGAACTATGGCTACACCTTC. This sequence encodes CANLLDVAANYGYTF.

The rearrangement links TRBV3-1 (or the pseudogene TRBV3-2) to TRBJ2-2; 9 positions agree with TRBD1. CDR3 size: 15 residues. Germline loops: CDR1 LGHDT, CDR2 YNNKEL (reference sequence). With 4 bases clipped from V and 6 bases from J, the junction kept 6 bases outside the gene matches. The CDR3 DNA is TGTGCCAGCAGCCCCGGACAGGGGTTTCCCGGGGAGCTGTTTTTT. This sequence encodes CASSPGQGFPGELFF.

This chain joins TRBV19 and TRBJ1-5; D unclear. CDR1 and CDR2 (germline): LNHDA, SQIVND (reference sequence). The CDR3 totals 18 residues. The ends were cut back, 4 bases at V and 2 bases at J, with 21 bases in the middle. CDR3 region: CASSTELHRGSGNQPQHF. The CDR3, as DNA: TGTGCCAGTAGTACTGAACTCCACCGGGGATCGGGCAATCAGCCCCAGCATTTT.

The chain recombines TRBV11-3 with TRBJ2-7; 7 nucleotides agree with TRBD1. Per the germline V gene, CDR1 is SGHNT and CDR2 is YENEEA. The CDR3 extends over 14 amino acids. V lost 4 bases, J lost 2 bases, and 5 bases stayed unmatched. CDR3 sequence reads: CASSSLTGPYEQYF. CDR3 nucleotide sequence: TGTGCCAGCAGCTCTTTGACAGGGCCCTACGAGCAGTACTTC.

V and J are TRBV28 and TRBJ1-5; no reliable D call. Between the trimmed V and J ends, which lost 5 bases and 6 bases, there was a span of 14 bases. The CDR3 sequence is 14 residues long. The germline CDR1 and CDR2 sequences are MDHEN and SYDVKM. CDR3 protein: CASSRGGPGQPQHF. The CDR3 coding sequence is TGTGCCAGCAGTCGGGGAGGACCGGGTCAGCCCCAGCATTTT.

The chain has TRBV30 and TRBJ2-6; D is ambiguous. Germline CDR1 is GTSNPN and CDR2 is SVGIG (reference sequence). V lost 5 bases, J lost 0 bases, and 11 bases lay in between. CDR3 length: 15 residues. Here the CDR3 DNA reads TGTGCCTGGGGACCCTCCCCCTCTGGGGCCAACGTCCTGACTTTC. Amino acid sequence: CAWGPSPSGANVLTF.

CDR3 nucleotide sequence: TGTGCCACCAGTGATCTTAAAGCGGGGGTGAGCACAGATACGCAGTATTTT. It codes for CATSDLKAGVSTDTQYF. The chain is built from TRBV24-1 and TRBJ2-3; 8 nucleotides align to TRBD2. V gave up 3 bases and J gave up 0 bases; unmatched junction bases: 7. Germline CDR1 reads KGHDR; CDR2 reads SFDVKD. The CDR3 extends over 17 amino acids.

The CDR3: CASSPGQGFGTDTQYF. CDR3 bases: TGCGCCAGCAGCCCGGGACAGGGGTTTGGTACAGATACGCAGTATTTT. The rearrangement joins TRBV5-1 to TRBJ2-3; 10 nucleotides agree with TRBD1. Germline trimming cut 4 bases from V and 3 bases from J; bases unmatched to any gene: 8. Germline V CDR1 and CDR2: SGHRS, YFSETQ. The CDR3 has 16 residues.

The chain is built from TRBV7-2 and TRBJ2-7; D is uncertain. V dropped 5 bases and J dropped 0 bases, with 5 bases sitting between them. The CDR3 runs 12 residues. Per germline, CDR1 SGHTA and CDR2 FQGNSA. CDR3 sequence reads: CASSISSYEQYF. The CDR3 DNA sequence: TGTGCCAGCAGCATCAGCTCCTACGAGCAGTACTTC.